The 23 T cell receptor beta chains given below trace back to one sample, sequenced in a study of cytomegalovirus exposure and HLA in healthy donors (dated by TCRdb to about 2017). The library was produced with the immunoSEQ multiplex PCR assay. TCRdb holds this immuneACCESS table with in-frame rearrangements only. Some clones are missing; in checked studies, unresolved V genes explain under half, and the rest has no known cause. The sample profile shows roughly 90,000 clones; 85% of them were found once. The ten largest clones capture 20% of the sample. The sequenced sample consisted of PBMCs. The receptors shown here come from a man between 18 and 29 years old in good health and CMV-seropositive.

The chain couples TRBV13 to TRBJ2-5, with 11 nucleotides matching TRBD2. Looked up from germline, CDR1 is PRHDT and CDR2 is FYEKMQ (reference sequence). J gave up 5 bases and V 5 bases, and 4 bases lay outside the gene matches. This CDR3 region has 14 residues. The CDR3 here is CASSHSGRAETQYF. Here the CDR3 DNA reads TGTGCCAGCAGCCATAGCGGGAGGGCGGAGACCCAGTACTTC.

V is TRBV28 and J is TRBJ2-5; perhaps TRBD1 as D (6 bases). Trimming took 5 bases from V and 3 from J, leaving 13 bases between them. This CDR3 is built from 14 residues. CDR1 is MDHEN, CDR2 SYDVKM, per germline. This CDR3 is CASSPGDNKETQYF. The CDR3, as DNA: TGTGCCAGCAGTCCAGGGGACAACAAAGAGACCCAGTACTTC.

The chain is built from TRBV5-4 and TRBJ2-3, with 10 nucleotides matching TRBD2. This CDR3 contains 17 residues. CDR1 is SGHNT, CDR2 YYREEE, per germline (reference sequence). V was clipped by 0 bases and J by 0 bases; unmatched bases: 4. The CDR3 loop is CASSLDGLAASTDTQYF. The CDR3 nucleotides are TGTGCCAGCAGCTTGGACGGACTAGCGGCTAGCACAGATACGCAGTATTTT.

The genes are TRBV6-5 and TRBJ2-1; 7 positions match TRBD2. Per the germline V gene, CDR1 is MNHEY and CDR2 is SVGAGI. CDR3 size: 14 residues. J was trimmed by 2 bases and V by 7 bases; bases with no gene match: 5. The CDR3: CASKGGSTYNEQFF. DNA for the CDR3: TGTGCCAGCAAGGGAGGGAGCACCTACAATGAGCAGTTCTTC.

This rearrangement joins TRBV7-9 to TRBJ2-5; the match to TRBD2 covers 7 bases. This CDR3 is built from 14 residues. J lost 4 bases, V lost 2 bases, and 4 bases had no gene match. In germline, CDR1 is SEHNR, CDR2 FQNEAQ (reference sequence). CDR3 sequence: CASSLTLARETQYF. Here the CDR3 DNA reads TGTGCCAGCAGCTTAACACTAGCGCGAGAGACCCAGTACTTC.

The chain recombines TRBV18 with TRBJ2-3; 13 bases match TRBD2. V shed 5 bases and J 0 bases; nucleotides not matched to a gene: 2. Germline-derived CDR1 and CDR2 are KGHSH and LQKENI. The CDR3 runs 16 residues. CDR3 sequence reads: CASSRTSGGSTDTQYF. The CDR3 DNA reads TGTGCCAGCTCAAGGACTAGCGGGGGAAGCACAGATACGCAGTATTTT.

This CDR3 reads CSVGGLAGTAQFF. CDR3 DNA sequence: TGCAGCGTTGGAGGACTAGCGGGGACCGCTCAGTTCTTC. The chain carries TRBV29-1 and TRBJ2-1; 12 bases line up with TRBD2. CDR1 SQVTM and CDR2 ANQGSEA come from the germline V gene. This CDR3 spans 13 amino acids. V was pared by 4 bases and J by 13 bases, with 8 bases of the junction left unmatched.

The chain is built from TRBV19 and TRBJ2-2; a possible D gene is TRBD1 (7 bases). In germline, CDR1 is LNHDA, CDR2 SQIVND (reference sequence). This CDR3 region has 14 residues. The V end lost 6 bases, the J end lost 7 bases, and 15 bases lay between the germline ends. In DNA, the CDR3 is TGTGCCAGTAGCCCAGGGGGGCAAGTCGGGGAGCTGTTTTTT. Translating gives CASSPGGQVGELFF.

Written as DNA, the CDR3 is TGTGCCAGCAGGGGGACAGGGGCCGTCTACGAGCAGTACTTC. It codes for CASRGTGAVYEQYF. The chain joins TRBV6-1 to TRBJ2-7; 10 positions agree with TRBD1. Germline loops: CDR1 MNHNS, CDR2 SASEGT. There are 14 residues in the CDR3. Germline trimming cut 6 bases from V and 3 bases from J; bases unmatched to any gene: 5.

The gene calls are TRBV5-1 and TRBJ1-4; weak D call: TRBD1 (6 bases). Germline CDR1 reads SGHRS; CDR2 reads YFSETQ. The CDR3 has 16 amino acids. V lost 7 bases to trimming and J lost 0 bases, with 16 bases between them. CDR3 DNA sequence: TGCGCCAGCTCTCCCGGACAGATTGCAACTAATGAAAAACTGTTTTTT. Protein product: CASSPGQIATNEKLFF.

This clone was observed a handful of times. This chain uses TRBV6-6 with TRBJ2-2, with D possibly being TRBD1 (5 bases). V was trimmed by 2 bases and J by 0 bases, leaving 7 bases between them. CDR3 length: 15 amino acids. Germline V lookup: CDR1 MNHNY, CDR2 SVGAGI (reference sequence). CDR3 coding DNA: TGTGCCAGCAGTTACGCAGGGCCGAACACCGGGGAGCTGTTTTTT. Translated: CASSYAGPNTGELFF.

This sequence joins TRBV28 and TRBJ2-7; D is unresolved. Germline values: CDR1 MDHEN, CDR2 SYDVKM. Trimming pared 11 bases from V and 1 base from J, leaving 15 bases between. The CDR3 is made up of 13 amino acids. CDR3 coding DNA: TGTGCCTCGAGACATTTAGGATCCTACGAGCAGTACTTC. This gives the protein CASRHLGSYEQYF.

CDR3 amino acids: CASSLGGFYEQYF. Here the CDR3 DNA reads TGTGCCAGCAGCTTGGGGGGGTTCTACGAGCAGTACTTC. The chain couples TRBV7-9 to TRBJ2-7, with TRBD2 matching over 7 bases. Germline lookup yields CDR1 SEHNR and CDR2 FQNEAQ (reference sequence). Trimming removed 3 bases from V and 3 bases from J; junction bases left unmatched: 2. This CDR3 region has 13 residues.

This sequence joins TRBV28 and TRBJ2-5; 14 bases agree with TRBD2. CDR1 is MDHEN and CDR2 is SYDVKM in the germline V gene. This CDR3 region has 17 residues. Unmatched junction bases numbered 7, after V lost 7 bases and J lost 0 bases. The CDR3 DNA follows: TGTGCCAGCATTACCGGGACTAGCGGGGGTAACCAAGAGACCCAGTACTTC. Translating gives CASITGTSGGNQETQYF.

The chain employs TRBV5-1 and TRBJ1-1; tentative D call: TRBD1 (5 bases). The germline V gene has CDR1 SGHRS and CDR2 YFSETQ. V was pared by 2 bases and J by 1 base, with 9 bases between. The CDR3 totals 14 residues. In DNA form, the CDR3 reads TGCGCCAGCAGCTTCTATAGGGGGAACACTGAAGCTTTCTTT. Translating gives CASSFYRGNTEAFF. The entire variable domain, with the rest obtained from reference TRBV5-1 and TRBJ1-1, is as follows: KAGVTQTPRYLIKTRGQQVTLSCSPISGHRSVSWYQQTPGQGLQFLFEYFSETQRNKGNFPGRFSGRQFSNSRSEMNVSTLELGDSALYLCASSFYRGNTEAFFGQGTRLTVV.

The V call is TRBV7-9, the J call TRBJ2-3; 9 nucleotides agree with TRBD2. CDR1 is SEHNR, CDR2 FQNEAQ, per germline (reference sequence). V was clipped by 6 bases and J by 2 bases; unmatched bases: 9. The CDR3 runs to 16 residues. CDR3 coding DNA: TGTGCCAGCAGTTCTCTAGCGGGGCCTTACACAGATACGCAGTATTTT. This sequence encodes CASSSLAGPYTDTQYF.

J is TRBJ2-7 and V is TRBV11-2; 7 bases agree with TRBD2. CDR3 length equals 14 residues. CDR1 and CDR2 from the germline V gene are SGHAT and FQNNGV. V gave up 3 bases and J gave up 6 bases; unmatched junction bases: 8. CDR3 region: CASSFWRETGEQYF. CDR3 DNA: TGTGCCAGCAGCTTTTGGCGGGAGACGGGCGAGCAGTACTTC.

This clone was seen once. The gene calls are TRBV5-1 and TRBJ2-7; perhaps TRBD1 as D (5 bases). The CDR3 consists of 15 residues. The V end lost 0 bases, the J end lost 6 bases, and 16 bases lay between the germline ends. Germline loops: CDR1 SGHRS, CDR2 YFSETQ. The CDR3 sequence: CASSLEVQGSGEQYF. In DNA form, the CDR3 reads TGCGCCAGCAGCTTGGAGGTGCAGGGATCCGGCGAGCAGTACTTC.

This chain uses TRBV5-4 with TRBJ1-2; D may be TRBD1 (6 bases). Germline V CDR1 and CDR2: SGHNT, YYREEE (reference sequence). V lost 0 bases, J lost 2 bases, and 14 bases lay in between. This CDR3 is 16 amino acids long. The CDR3 DNA follows: TGTGCCAGCAGCTTGGCCACAGGGTGGGGGAACTATGGCTACACCTTC. It translates to CASSLATGWGNYGYTF.

V usage is TRBV29-1 and J usage is TRBJ2-3; D is perhaps TRBD2 (5 bases). This CDR3 spans 13 amino acids. The V gene's germline CDR1 is SQVTM and CDR2 ANQGSEA. Trimming shortened V by 7 bases and J by 0 bases, and 11 bases separated the two germline ends. CDR3 DNA: TGCAGCGCACCTGGCGGGAGCACAGATACGCAGTATTTT. This gives the protein CSAPGGSTDTQYF.

CDR3 residues: CATSGGQVQDQPQHF. DNA for the CDR3: TGTGCCACCAGCGGCGGACAGGTTCAGGATCAGCCCCAGCATTTT. The chain employs TRBV15 and TRBJ1-5; 7 bases agree with TRBD1. Trimming at V came to 5 bases and at J to 5 bases, leaving 9 bases not matched to a gene. Germline assignment: CDR1 LNHNV and CDR2 YYDKDF (reference sequence). The CDR3 is 15 residues long.

The V gene is TRBV18, the J gene TRBJ2-2; D gene uncertain. Trimming pared 1 base from V and 0 bases from J, leaving 9 bases between. The germline V gene encodes CDR1 KGHSH and CDR2 LQKENI. The CDR3 totals 16 residues. Here the CDR3 reads CASSPLGSPNTGELFF. CDR3 in DNA: TGTGCCAGCTCACCACTTGGCTCCCCGAACACCGGGGAGCTGTTTTTT.

The chain combines TRBV7-3 with TRBJ2-1; the match to TRBD1 covers 8 bases. Per germline, CDR1 SGHTA and CDR2 FQGTGA. This CDR3 contains 16 residues. The J segment lost 9 bases and the V segment lost 4 bases, leaving 14 bases of the junction unmatched. CDR3: CASSSTSGQDFGEQFF. The CDR3 DNA follows: TGTGCCAGCAGCTCCACCTCGGGACAGGACTTCGGTGAGCAGTTCTTC.